These 22 T cell receptor beta chains came from one sample sequenced in a study of T cells expressing NK-cell markers. From the 5' RACE reads, TCRdb lists one entry per CDR3 protein and no DNA. The sample yields roughly 160,000 distinct CDR3 sequences, of which the top ten take up 20%. Sequencing was done on a sample of blood T cells: a sorted CD56 or NKG2C T cell subset, CD4+ or CD8+ T cells, or bulk PBMC T cells (not recorded which). All receptors come from a man aged 18-69 years in good health.

The rearrangement uses TRBV2 and TRBJ2-1; TCRdb lists TRBD2, though no DNA is available to test this call. The germline V gene has CDR1 SNHLY and CDR2 FYNNEI. The CDR3 totals 15 residues. The CDR3 loop reads CATTKLAGGSNEQFF.

J is TRBJ2-2 and V is TRBV3-1; TCRdb's D call, TRBD2, is unchecked because there is no DNA. In germline, CDR1 is LGHDT, CDR2 YNNKEL (reference sequence). This CDR3 has 19 residues. The CDR3 region is CASSQVLLTSGGDTGELFF.

The CDR3 region is CASIKSGPSPANTGELFF. The genes are TRBV11-1 and TRBJ2-2; the D call from TCRdb, TRBD2, cannot be confirmed without DNA. The CDR3 loop spans 18 amino acids. CDR1 and CDR2 from the germline V gene are SGHAT and FQDESV (reference sequence). Looking up the rest from reference TRBV11-1 and TRBJ2-2 gives the full variable domain: EAEVAQSPRYKITEKSQAVAFWCDPISGHATLYWYRQILGQGPELLVQFQDESVVDDSQLPKDRFSAERLKGVDSTLKIQPAELGDSAMYLCASIKSGPSPANTGELFFGEGSRLTVL.

This chain uses TRBV7-9 with TRBJ1-1; no DNA is available, so the TRBD1 call from TCRdb remains unchecked. Looked up from germline, CDR1 is SEHNR and CDR2 is FQNEAQ (reference sequence). This CDR3 region has 16 residues. CDR3 protein: CASSPIDRGMNTEAFF.

The chain combines TRBV6-2 or TRBV6-3 with TRBJ2-7; TCRdb's D call of TRBD1 is untestable without DNA. Germline CDR1 and CDR2: MNHEY and SVGEGT. CDR3 size: 15 residues. CDR3: CASRGAGGTTYEQYF.

The rearrangement uses TRBV4-1 and TRBJ2-3; the TCRdb call, TRBD2, lacks DNA for checking. Per the germline V gene, CDR1 is MGHRA and CDR2 is YSYEKL. The CDR3 spans 17 residues. The CDR3: CASSQDEIAGPLWPQYF.

The chain uses TRBV7-2 and TRBJ2-1; as DNA is missing, the TRBD1 call by TCRdb cannot be tested. Germline V gene data show CDR1 as SGHTA and CDR2 as FQGNSA. The CDR3 runs to 16 residues. The CDR3 loop reads CASSSPTGKGYNEQFF.

J is TRBJ1-1 and V is TRBV6-6; no DNA is available, so the TRBD1 call from TCRdb remains unchecked. This CDR3 comprises 13 residues. The germline CDR1 and CDR2 sequences are MNHNY and SVGAGI (reference sequence). CDR3 protein: CASSYADRGKPFF.

The rearrangement uses TRBV5-4 and TRBJ2-2. Germline assignment: CDR1 SGHNT and CDR2 YYREEE (reference sequence). The CDR3 totals 12 residues. The CDR3 protein is CASSQPPGELFF.

The CDR3 protein is CASSDGAPGGYF. This chain joins TRBV2 and TRBJ2-7; TCRdb gives TRBD1 as the D gene, but with no DNA this cannot be confirmed. CDR3 length equals 12 residues. From germline, CDR1 is SNHLY and CDR2 FYNNEI.

J is TRBJ2-1 and V is TRBV7-9; TCRdb names TRBD1, which stays unverified in the absence of DNA. Germline V lookup: CDR1 SEHNR, CDR2 FQNEAQ (reference sequence). The CDR3 is made up of 15 amino acids. The CDR3 spells CASSLPGDRRNEQFF.

The rearrangement links TRBV9 to TRBJ1-2; TCRdb gives TRBD1 as the D gene, but with no DNA this cannot be confirmed. CDR1 and CDR2 (germline): SGDLS, YYNGEE. The CDR3 sequence is 15 residues long. The CDR3 sequence: CASSVDSVPIYGYTF.

V usage is TRBV19 and J usage is TRBJ1-1; checking the TCRdb D call of TRBD1 is not possible without DNA. Germline V lookup: CDR1 LNHDA, CDR2 SQIVND (reference sequence). The CDR3 contains 14 residues. The CDR3 reads CASSLTGGLPEAFF.

This chain connects TRBV7-2 to TRBJ1-4. The CDR3 has 16 amino acids. The V gene's germline CDR1 is SGHTA and CDR2 FQGNSA. The CDR3 spells CASSLESGWGYEKLFF.

The gene calls are TRBV19 and TRBJ2-4; no DNA is available, so the TRBD2 call from TCRdb remains unchecked. Germline CDR1 reads LNHDA; CDR2 reads SQIVND (reference sequence). The CDR3 extends over 15 amino acids. The CDR3 loop is CASTLAGGAKNIQYF.

The chain employs TRBV5-6 and TRBJ2-1; absent DNA, TCRdb's TRBD1 call cannot be checked. This CDR3 comprises 12 residues. The germline V gene encodes CDR1 SGHDT and CDR2 YYEEEE. The CDR3 here is CASSVRGDEQFF.

This chain joins TRBV3-1 and TRBJ2-7; absent DNA, TCRdb's TRBD2 call cannot be checked. Germline V gives CDR1 LGHDT, CDR2 YNNKEL (reference sequence). This CDR3 is built from 15 residues. The CDR3 reads CASSSGLAVTYEQYF.

The J gene is TRBJ2-2, the V gene TRBV7-4; TCRdb designates TRBD2, a call that cannot be tested without DNA. Germline CDR1 SGHVT, CDR2 SQSDAQ. The CDR3 has 18 amino acids. The CDR3 sequence is CASSLDERGSSNTGELFF. The variable domain in full, completed from reference TRBV7-4 and TRBJ2-2, reads GAGVSQSPRYKVAKRGRDVALRCDSISGHVTLYWYRQTLGQGSEVLTYSQSDAQRDKSGRPSGRFSAERPERSVSTLKIQRTEQGDSAVYLCASSLDERGSSNTGELFFGEGSRLTVL.

This chain connects TRBV28 to TRBJ2-5; TCRdb returns TRBD1, unconfirmable since there is no DNA. Germline loops: CDR1 MDHEN, CDR2 SYDVKM. This CDR3 is built from 15 residues. The CDR3 protein is CASSPLTVEEETQYF.

The chain joins TRBV9 to TRBJ2-1. CDR3 size: 13 residues. CDR1 SGDLS and CDR2 YYNGEE come from the germline V gene. The CDR3 here is CASSAGVDYEQFF.

This sequence joins TRBV27 and TRBJ2-1; the TRBD2 assignment by TCRdb is unverifiable without DNA. Germline values: CDR1 MNHEY, CDR2 SMNVEV (reference sequence). The length of the CDR3 is 15 residues. The CDR3 sequence: CASSPGTSGGNEQFF.

The chain uses TRBV13 and TRBJ1-2. Germline CDR1 PRHDT, CDR2 FYEKMQ (reference sequence). The CDR3 loop spans 16 amino acids. The CDR3 sequence: CASSPGRREPNYGYTF.